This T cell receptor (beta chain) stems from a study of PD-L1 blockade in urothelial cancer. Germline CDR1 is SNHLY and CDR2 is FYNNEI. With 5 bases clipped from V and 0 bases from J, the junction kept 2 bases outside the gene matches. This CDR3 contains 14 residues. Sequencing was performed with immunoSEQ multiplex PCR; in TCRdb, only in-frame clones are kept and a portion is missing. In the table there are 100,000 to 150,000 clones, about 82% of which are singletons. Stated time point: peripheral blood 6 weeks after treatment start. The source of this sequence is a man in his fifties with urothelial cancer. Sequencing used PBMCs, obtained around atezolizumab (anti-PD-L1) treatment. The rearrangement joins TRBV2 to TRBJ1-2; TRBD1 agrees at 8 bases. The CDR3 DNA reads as TGTGCCAGCAGTTTGGGACAGGCTAACTATGGCTACACCTTC. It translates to CASSLGQANYGYTF. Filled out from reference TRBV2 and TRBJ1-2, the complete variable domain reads EPEVTQTPSHQVTQMGQEVILRCVPISNHLYFYWYRQILGQKVEFLVSFYNNEISEKSEIFDDQFSVERPDGSNFTLKIRSTKLEDSAMYFCASSLGQANYGYTFGSGTRLTVV.